The 18 T cell receptor beta chains below were found in one sample sequenced in a study of shared clonotypes between healthy human individuals (TCRdb year 2020). Libraries were prepared through the immunoSEQ multiplex PCR assay. The immuneACCESS repertoire file appears here via TCRdb, limited to in-frame rearrangements. These files lack a portion of the clones; in checked studies, under half of the deficit traces to unresolved V genes, and the cause of the others is not known. This sample holds over a million clones; roughly 96% were observed only once. The top ten hold more than 0.9% of the sample. The sequencing input was naive CD4+ T cells sorted from blood. The cell subset or site tag for this specimen amounts to: CD45RA+ positively selected. Receptors were obtained from a man aged 25 to 40 in good health.

The chain employs TRBV29-1 and TRBJ2-7; D perhaps matches TRBD2 (6 bases). Germline values: CDR1 SQVTM, CDR2 ANQGSEA. This CDR3 has 12 residues. The ends were cut back, 6 bases at V and 6 bases at J, with 15 bases in the middle. The CDR3 loop reads CSVRDPGVEQYF. CDR3 nucleotide sequence: TGCAGCGTGAGGGACCCGGGGGTCGAGCAGTACTTC.

This clone is a singleton in its sample. The chain recombines TRBV29-1 with TRBJ2-7, with TRBD1 identical over 8 bases. Per germline, CDR1 SQVTM and CDR2 ANQGSEA. The CDR3 spans 11 residues. The CDR3 DNA reads TGCGCCGGACAGGGACCCTACGAGCAGTACTTC. As protein: CAGQGPYEQYF.

The J gene is TRBJ1-3, the V gene TRBV6-6; the D is unclear. The germline V gene has CDR1 MNHNY and CDR2 SVGAGI (reference sequence). The V and J ends lost 7 bases and 1 base respectively, with 11 bases between them. This CDR3 has 14 amino acids. This CDR3 reads CASTKGGSGNTIYF. The CDR3 DNA follows: TGTGCCAGCACCAAGGGAGGTTCTGGAAACACCATATATTTT.

The chain couples TRBV5-6 to TRBJ2-7, with D possibly TRBD2 on 7 matching bases. The germline CDR1 and CDR2 sequences are SGHDT and YYEEEE. The CDR3 sequence is 14 residues long. Between the trimmed V and J ends, which lost 2 bases and 5 bases, there was a span of 14 bases. The CDR3 DNA is TGTGCCAGCAGCTTTCGGGGCGGGGGCAACGAGCAGTACTTC. Translated: CASSFRGGGNEQYF.

This chain connects TRBV20-1 to TRBJ1-1, with D tentatively TRBD1 (6 bases). The CDR3 length is 11 residues. The germline CDR1 and CDR2 sequences are DFQATT and SNEGSKA (reference sequence). CDR3 amino acids: CMTPRGTEAFF. In DNA form, the CDR3 reads TGCATGACTCCCCGAGGGACAGAAGCTTTCTTT.

The chain links TRBV7-9 to TRBJ2-3, with D hard to call. The CDR3 runs to 13 residues. Trimming pared 1 base from V and 6 bases from J, leaving 8 bases between. The germline V gene has CDR1 SEHNR and CDR2 FQNEAQ (reference sequence). The CDR3 region has the DNA TGTGCCAGCAGCTTAGGAGGCATCGATACGCAGTATTTT. Encoded protein: CASSLGGIDTQYF.

The chain carries TRBV18 and TRBJ2-2; D call uncertain. CDR1 is KGHSH, CDR2 LQKENI, per germline. V was pared by 3 bases and J by 6 bases, with 17 bases between. The CDR3 is 16 amino acids. CDR3 nucleotide sequence: TGTGCCAGCTCACCTCTAGGATCCCGATCAGCCGGGGAGCTGTTTTTT. It translates to CASSPLGSRSAGELFF.

This clone came up once. This chain links TRBV10-2 with TRBJ2-2, with TRBD2 identical over 9 bases. Germline V gives CDR1 WSHSY, CDR2 SAAADI. V dropped 2 bases and J dropped 0; count of bases not matched to a gene: 4. This CDR3 region has 17 residues. DNA of the CDR3: TGCGCCAGCAGTGAGAGGTGGACTAGCGCGAACACCGGGGAGCTGTTTTTT. Residues: CASSERWTSANTGELFF.

The CDR3 bases are TGTGCCAGCGCGGAGGGAAGGTATGAGCAGTTCTTC. Translation gives CASAEGRYEQFF. This rearrangement joins TRBV2 to TRBJ2-1; D may be TRBD2 (6 bases). The CDR3 spans 12 residues. V lost 8 bases and J 8 bases, leaving 13 bases between the germline ends. Germline V gene lookup returns CDR1 SNHLY and CDR2 FYNNEI.

V is TRBV19 and J is TRBJ1-5; 7 bases align to TRBD1. CDR3 length: 16 amino acids. Germline V gives CDR1 LNHDA, CDR2 SQIVND (reference sequence). The trim removed 6 bases at V and 2 bases at J, leaving 10 bases unmatched. CDR3 nucleotide sequence: TGTGCCAGTAGAATGGGATTCCAGGGGGGCAATCAGCCCCAGCATTTT. Its translation is CASRMGFQGGNQPQHF.

The V call is TRBV27, the J call TRBJ2-7; weak D call: TRBD2 (5 bases). The CDR3 loop spans 16 amino acids. Deletions cut 0 bases from V and 2 bases from J, with 14 bases between. The germline gives CDR1 MNHEY, CDR2 SMNVEV (reference sequence). The CDR3 coding sequence is TGTGCCAGCAGTTTATCGGCGGGCTTCCCCGCCTACGAGCAGTACTTC. This codes for CASSLSAGFPAYEQYF.

Only a few counts were recorded for this clone. This chain connects TRBV6-4 to TRBJ2-1, with TRBD1 identical over 11 bases. Germline V gives CDR1 MRHNA, CDR2 SNTAGT. There are 16 residues in the CDR3. Trimming at V came to 4 bases and at J to 3 bases, leaving 5 bases not matched to a gene. The CDR3 spells CASSGTGTGGYNEQFF. The CDR3 coding sequence is TGTGCCAGCAGTGGGACCGGGACAGGGGGCTACAATGAGCAGTTCTTC.

To note about this clone: Other DNA sequences from this sample encode an identical CDR3 as well. The chain recombines TRBV18 with TRBJ2-5; D uncertain. V was clipped by 3 bases and J by 3 bases, with 5 bases between them. The CDR3 has 12 amino acids. The germline CDR1 and CDR2 sequences are KGHSH and LQKENI. CDR3 in amino acids: CASSPTEETQYF. The DNA of the CDR3 is TGTGCCAGCTCACCTACTGAAGAGACCCAGTACTTC.

With regard to this clone: This same CDR3 is encoded by further DNA sequences in the sample. This chain links TRBV4-3 with TRBJ2-1, with D unclear. Germline values: CDR1 LGHNA, CDR2 YSLEER. This CDR3 region has 13 residues. Deletions cut 1 base from V and 0 bases from J, with 1 base between. The CDR3 DNA follows: TGCGCCAGCAGCCAAGGCTCCTACAATGAGCAGTTCTTC. Translating it yields CASSQGSYNEQFF.

The CDR3 is CASSEASGQETQYF. The CDR3 DNA sequence: TGCGCCAGCAGTGAGGCTAGCGGTCAAGAGACCCAGTACTTC. The chain recombines TRBV10-1 with TRBJ2-5; TRBD2 matches 7 bases. Germline lookup yields CDR1 WNHNN and CDR2 SYGVQD (reference sequence). This CDR3 is 14 amino acids long. Trimming took 2 bases from V and 2 from J; bases not matched to a gene: 2.

J is TRBJ2-6 and V is TRBV4-3; D is possibly TRBD1 or TRBD2 (5 bases each). Germline V CDR1 and CDR2: LGHNA, YSLEER. Trimming pared 1 base from V and 2 bases from J, leaving 12 bases between. The CDR3 loop spans 17 amino acids. The chain's CDR3 is CASSQVGRATGANVLTF. The DNA for the CDR3 is TGCGCCAGCAGCCAAGTGGGGCGGGCTACTGGGGCCAACGTCCTGACTTTC.

This chain connects TRBV9 to TRBJ2-2; 8 positions match TRBD1. This CDR3 comprises 16 residues. The V and J ends lost 0 bases and 7 bases, in that order; junction bases with no gene match: 8. The germline V gene encodes CDR1 SGDLS and CDR2 YYNGEE. The CDR3, as DNA: TGTGCCAGCAGCGTAGTTGGCAGGGGGCAGGGCGGGGAGCTGTTTTTT. This sequence encodes CASSVVGRGQGGELFF.

CDR3 in amino acids: CASSSRLDPSPSVAYEQYF. CDR3 bases: TGTGCCAGCAGCTCTCGACTAGACCCTTCGCCCTCCGTAGCTTACGAGCAGTACTTC. The chain joins TRBV5-5 to TRBJ2-7; D is possibly TRBD2 (6 bases). The CDR3 has 19 amino acids. Germline values: CDR1 SGHKS, CDR2 YYEKEE (reference sequence). Deletions cut 3 bases from V and 4 bases from J, with 29 bases between. Together with reference TRBV5-5 and TRBJ2-7, the CDR3 gives the full variable domain: DAGVTQSPTHLIKTRGQQVTLRCSPISGHKSVSWYQQVLGQGPQFIFQYYEKEERGRGNFPDRFSARQFPNYSSELNVNALLLGDSALYLCASSSRLDPSPSVAYEQYFGPGTRLTVT.